The 9 T cell receptor beta chains in this list originate from one sample, sequenced in a study of cytomegalovirus exposure and HLA in healthy donors. Both 60 Vbeta primers and 13 Jbeta primers went into the PCR. TCRdb's table, derived via immunoSEQ multiplex PCR, lists solely in-frame clones and lacks some. The data contain roughly 150,000 clones, 65% to 70% of them singletons. Sequencing was performed on PBMCs. The receptors were sampled from a man aged 25-40 years in good health and CMV-seropositive.

The genes are TRBV7-2 and TRBJ2-1, with TRBD2 matching over 15 bases. V gave up 5 bases and J gave up 7 bases; unmatched junction bases: 9. The CDR3 is 17 amino acids. Germline V gives CDR1 SGHTA, CDR2 FQGNSA. The CDR3 region has the DNA TGTGCCAGCAGCCCGACCTGGGGACTAGCGGGGGGTAATGAGCAGTTCTTC. This gives the protein CASSPTWGLAGGNEQFF.

The chain carries TRBV18 and TRBJ1-1; TRBD1 might be the D (5 bases). The V end lost 3 bases, the J end lost 5 bases, and 16 bases lay between the germline ends. The CDR3 is made up of 15 amino acids. The germline gives CDR1 KGHSH, CDR2 LQKENI. The CDR3 DNA follows: TGTGCCAGCTCACCCGTCCAGGGAGGAGGGACTGAAGCTTTCTTT. Translated: CASSPVQGGGTEAFF.

The V and J genes are TRBV18 and TRBJ1-4, with 7 positions matching TRBD1. Losses at the gene ends were 2 bases for V and 8 bases for J; bases not matched to a gene: 11. The CDR3 runs 16 residues. The germline V gene has CDR1 KGHSH and CDR2 LQKENI. The CDR3 DNA follows: TGTGCCAGCTCACCATTTGACAGGGTACACGGGGAAAAACTGTTTTTT. Its protein is CASSPFDRVHGEKLFF.

The count of this clone is one. The chain links TRBV7-2 to TRBJ2-2; D unclear. The CDR3 length is 14 residues. Deletions cut 4 bases from V and 0 bases from J, with 6 bases between. Germline CDR1 reads SGHTA; CDR2 reads FQGNSA. CDR3 in amino acids: CASSSISNTGELFF. CDR3 coding DNA: TGTGCCAGCAGCTCAATTTCGAACACCGGGGAGCTGTTTTTT.

J is TRBJ2-2 and V is TRBV5-4, with 7 bases matching TRBD2. Germline-derived CDR1 and CDR2 are SGHNT and YYREEE (reference sequence). V shed 0 bases, J shed 5 bases, and the junction held 4 bases outside the gene matches. The CDR3 runs 15 residues. In nucleotides, the CDR3 is TGTGCCAGCAGCTTGGCAGCGGGATCAACCGGGGAGCTGTTTTTT. Its protein is CASSLAAGSTGELFF.

This clone has a handful of counts. The DNA for the CDR3 is TGTGCCTGGCAGGGCTTGAACTACAATGAGCAGTTCTTC. Protein sequence: CAWQGLNYNEQFF. V is TRBV30 and J is TRBJ2-1; tentative D call: TRBD1 (5 bases). CDR1 GTSNPN and CDR2 SVGIG come from the germline V gene (reference sequence). Trimming took 5 bases from V and 3 from J, leaving 11 bases between them. The CDR3 runs 13 residues.

The chain couples TRBV6-5 to TRBJ2-5, with 8 bases identical to TRBD2. CDR3 length: 15 amino acids. The ends lost 0 bases at V and 5 bases at J; junction bases unmatched: 5. CDR1 is MNHEY and CDR2 is SVGAGI in the germline V gene. This CDR3 reads CASSYSTAGEETQYF. The CDR3 nucleotides are TGTGCCAGCAGTTACTCGACAGCGGGGGAGGAGACCCAGTACTTC.

This rearrangement joins TRBV4-2 to TRBJ2-7; tentatively, D is TRBD2 (6 bases). The V gene's germline CDR1 is LGHNA and CDR2 YNFKEQ. V lost 4 bases to trimming and J lost 4 bases, with 17 bases between them. This CDR3 has 15 residues. The CDR3 here is CASSPIGGGKYEQYF. Here the CDR3 DNA reads TGTGCCAGCAGCCCGATCGGGGGAGGTAAATACGAGCAGTACTTC.

There are a few counts of this clone. Written as DNA, the CDR3 is TGTGCCACCAGCAGAGGAGGGGACAGGGCCTTGCGGGAGACCCAGTACTTC. It is translated as CATSRGGDRALRETQYF. The rearrangement uses TRBV15 and TRBJ2-5; 9 bases line up with TRBD1. V trimming: 1 base; J trimming: 5 bases; junction bases outside the gene matches: 11. CDR1 LNHNV and CDR2 YYDKDF come from the germline V gene (reference sequence). The CDR3 covers 17 residues.